This TCR beta chain appears in the sequencing data of a study of T cell clusters in autoimmune cytopenias. About the research overall: TRB sequencing had a median about 52,000 reads and under 3,000 distinct clonotypes per sample. Study-level results: The cluster-lack signature was not seen for secondary cytopenia versus chronic lymphocytic leukemia. The T cell clusters came from computational analysis alone and lack functional validation.

Concerning this clonotype itself: What it binds is unknown.

One tube held mixed TRB-A and TRB-B primer pools for touch-down PCR. Reanalyzing the multiplex PCR reads, TCRdb keeps one entry per CDR3 protein, without DNA. The ten most abundant clones cover around a third of a sample with around 11,000 distinct CDR3 sequences. TRB amplification used around 260 ng of peripheral blood genomic DNA. These data were likewise used in another study, on T cell repertoires in aging, cancer and after chemotherapy. That paper notes: Rebound thymic output was suggested by rising median generation probability during chemotherapy in each cancer cohort.

The sequenced material came from peripheral blood. This TCR was sampled from a human donor in good health.

The CDR3 here is CASSYTTSGVASHEAFF. The V call is TRBV6-5, the J call TRBJ1-1; the D call from TCRdb, TRBD1, cannot be confirmed without DNA. The germline V gene encodes CDR1 MNHEY and CDR2 SVGAGI. The CDR3 has 17 residues.